These 23 T cell receptor beta chains originate from one sample sequenced in a study of T cell responses to AZD1222 COVID-19 vaccine. The data were produced by immunoSEQ multiplex PCR, yet TCRdb's version contains in-frame clones alone and is incomplete. The repertoire has around 84,000 clones, about 90% of them found once; the top ten carry 6% to 8.5%. Sequences were derived from peripheral blood, sampled on day 0 of MenACWY control vaccination. The receptors here all came from an adult in good health.

The chain combines TRBV27 with TRBJ2-7, with 10 bases aligning to TRBD2. Germline V gene lookup returns CDR1 MNHEY and CDR2 SMNVEV (reference sequence). With 2 bases clipped from V and 0 bases from J, the junction kept 7 bases outside the gene matches. CDR3 length: 17 amino acids. The DNA of the CDR3 is TGTGCCAGCAGTTTAGAAGGGCTAGCGGGGGCCTCCTACGAGCAGTACTTC. As protein: CASSLEGLAGASYEQYF.

The chain employs TRBV28 and TRBJ1-2; 11 bases fit TRBD1. V lost 7 bases to trimming and J lost 7 bases; unmatched junction nucleotides: 8. The CDR3 is 14 amino acids. Germline V gives CDR1 MDHEN, CDR2 SYDVKM. CDR3 residues: CASTRTGGRSGYTF. CDR3 nucleotides: TGTGCCAGCACCCGGACAGGGGGCAGGAGTGGCTACACCTTC.

The J gene is TRBJ1-1, the V gene TRBV5-1; D unresolved. The CDR3 has 14 residues. CDR1 and CDR2 (germline): SGHRS, YFSETQ. V was shortened by 0 bases and J by 2 bases, with 8 bases between the two germline ends. CDR3 bases: TGCGCCAGCAGCTTGGGACCCACCAACACTGAAGCTTTCTTT. Encoded protein: CASSLGPTNTEAFF.

The chain has TRBV15 and TRBJ2-1; D may correspond to TRBD1 or TRBD2 (5 bases each). The V end was cut by 0 bases, the J end by 8 bases, with 11 bases between. The CDR3 is 14 residues long. Germline lookup yields CDR1 LNHNV and CDR2 YYDKDF (reference sequence). CDR3 amino acids: CATSRDLGVHEQFF. The CDR3 DNA is TGTGCCACCAGCAGAGATCTGGGGGTTCATGAGCAGTTCTTC.

The chain carries TRBV30 and TRBJ1-5; D not certain. Germline V lookup: CDR1 GTSNPN, CDR2 SVGIG (reference sequence). The V end lost 5 bases, the J end lost 2 bases, and 13 bases lay between the germline ends. The CDR3 sequence is 14 residues long. DNA of the CDR3: TGTGCCTGGCGACATGGGCTTGGCAATCAGCCCCAGCATTTT. It encodes CAWRHGLGNQPQHF.

The rearrangement uses TRBV9 and TRBJ2-1, with D possibly matching TRBD2 (5 bases). This CDR3 has 13 amino acids. Germline values: CDR1 SGDLS, CDR2 YYNGEE. Trimming took 2 bases from V and 8 from J, leaving 11 bases between them. The CDR3 DNA follows: TGTGCCAGCAGCGTCAGGACTGGCGATGAGCAGTTCTTC. Translating gives CASSVRTGDEQFF.

This clone has only one observation. The genes are TRBV6-5 and TRBJ1-1; D call uncertain. Trimming removed 4 bases at V and 1 base at J, with 13 bases between. The CDR3 totals 15 residues. Germline loops: CDR1 MNHEY, CDR2 SVGAGI. The CDR3 DNA follows: TGTGCCAGCAGTTTTCAAGGCCCGTCGAACACTGAAGCTTTCTTT. Protein product: CASSFQGPSNTEAFF.

V is TRBV28 and J is TRBJ1-2; D possibly corresponds to TRBD1 (5 bases). The CDR3 contains 14 residues. The germline V and J ends were trimmed by 5 bases and 5 bases, with 15 bases remaining between them. Per germline, CDR1 MDHEN and CDR2 SYDVKM. The CDR3 DNA follows: TGTGCCAGCAGTATAACCCCAGGGAAATATGGCTACACCTTC. It encodes CASSITPGKYGYTF.

This chain connects TRBV19 to TRBJ2-7, with a weak D call TRBD2 (5 bases). The length of the CDR3 is 13 residues. The ends were cut back, 5 bases at V and 2 bases at J, with 10 bases in the middle. Germline V gene lookup returns CDR1 LNHDA and CDR2 SQIVND (reference sequence). DNA for the CDR3: TGTGCCAGTAGTCGGACTCAAACCTACGAGCAGTACTTC. The encoded protein is CASSRTQTYEQYF.

This clone was picked up one time. The chain has TRBV5-1 and TRBJ1-5, with 7 bases aligning to TRBD1. CDR3 length: 14 residues. Germline lookup yields CDR1 SGHRS and CDR2 YFSETQ. Unmatched junction bases numbered 4, after V lost 1 base and J lost 6 bases. The CDR3, as DNA: TGCGCCAGCAGCTTGCAGGCAGGGGGTCAGCCCCAGCATTTT. It specifies CASSLQAGGQPQHF.

The chain uses TRBV27 and TRBJ2-1; 13 nucleotides align to TRBD2. Unmatched junction bases numbered 8, after V lost 5 bases and J lost 7 bases. This CDR3 contains 16 residues. Germline-derived CDR1 and CDR2 are MNHEY and SMNVEV (reference sequence). CDR3 bases: TGTGCCAGCAGTGCCAGACTAGCGGGAGGTAGTAATGAGCAGTTCTTC. This encodes CASSARLAGGSNEQFF.

The chain is built from TRBV7-6 and TRBJ2-1; D may be TRBD2 (6 bases). Looked up from germline, CDR1 is SGHVS and CDR2 is FNYEAQ. This CDR3 spans 16 amino acids. V lost 5 bases and J lost 9, with 23 bases in between. DNA of the CDR3: TGTGCCAGCAGCCATTCCGGGACTGCCACTTTAGGTGAGCAGTTCTTC. Translation gives CASSHSGTATLGEQFF.

This clone has just one count. In DNA, the CDR3 is TGTGCCAGCAGCTCCAGGGGGTTCACTGAAGCTTTCTTT. This codes for CASSSRGFTEAFF. The chain recombines TRBV27 with TRBJ1-1; 7 nucleotides agree with TRBD1. Germline V gene sequence: CDR1 MNHEY, CDR2 SMNVEV (reference sequence). The CDR3 spans 13 residues. After removal of 6 bases from V and 4 bases from J, the junction contained 5 bases not matched to a gene.

The rearrangement links TRBV2 to TRBJ2-3; D is possibly TRBD2 (5 bases). Germline CDR1 SNHLY, CDR2 FYNNEI. The CDR3 consists of 14 residues. The V end was cut by 3 bases, the J end by 3 bases, with 10 bases between. CDR3 sequence (DNA): TGTGCCAGCAGTGATTTTGGGAGTACAGATACGCAGTATTTT. This sequence encodes CASSDFGSTDTQYF.

This clone has just one count. The rearrangement uses TRBV4-3 and TRBJ1-4; D remains ambiguous. This CDR3 has 19 amino acids. Trimming pared 0 bases from V and 0 bases from J, leaving 17 bases between. Germline CDR1 and CDR2: LGHNA and YSLEER. For the CDR3, the DNA is TGCGCCAGCAGCCAAGATATAGCAGTTCAAGTTGCAACTAATGAAAAACTGTTTTTT. This codes for CASSQDIAVQVATNEKLFF.

The rearrangement links TRBV24-1 to TRBJ2-1; 11 nucleotides line up with TRBD2. The CDR3 runs to 15 residues. With V trimmed by 3 bases and J by 8 bases, 5 bases remained unmatched. CDR1 KGHDR and CDR2 SFDVKD come from the germline V gene. In DNA, the CDR3 is TGTGCCACCAGTGATCCTACTAGCGGGAGTGATGAGCAGTTCTTC. It codes for CATSDPTSGSDEQFF.

The rearrangement uses TRBV11-2 and TRBJ2-7; D not certain. Per the germline V gene, CDR1 is SGHAT and CDR2 is FQNNGV. This CDR3 comprises 13 residues. Deletions cut 6 bases from V and 0 bases from J, with 9 bases between. DNA for the CDR3: TGTGCCAGCAGGCAGGCCAGCTCCTACGAGCAGTACTTC. This codes for CASRQASSYEQYF.

This chain joins TRBV5-6 and TRBJ2-1, with unresolved D. V lost 4 bases to trimming and J lost 7 bases, with 9 bases between them. This CDR3 is built from 12 residues. Per germline, CDR1 SGHDT and CDR2 YYEEEE. CDR3 nucleotide sequence: TGTGCCAGCAGCCCTATGGGAAATGAGCAGTTCTTC. Translating gives CASSPMGNEQFF.

The chain has TRBV2 and TRBJ1-5, with D possibly matching TRBD1 (5 bases). Deletions cut 10 bases from V and 3 bases from J, with 10 bases between. The length of the CDR3 is 12 residues. Germline V gene lookup returns CDR1 SNHLY and CDR2 FYNNEI. DNA for the CDR3: TGTGCCACCGCGGACAACAATCAGCCCCAGCATTTT. Protein product: CATADNNQPQHF.

The CDR3 spells CATSRDRGRLAEAFF. CDR3 coding DNA: TGTGCCACCAGCAGAGATCGAGGCCGCCTAGCTGAAGCTTTCTTT. The chain uses TRBV15 and TRBJ1-1; D is uncertain. The CDR3 length is 15 residues. The germline CDR1 and CDR2 sequences are LNHNV and YYDKDF (reference sequence). V dropped 0 bases and J dropped 6 bases, with 14 bases sitting between them.

The gene calls are TRBV3-1 (or the pseudogene TRBV3-2) and TRBJ1-6, with 8 bases matching TRBD1. V lost 1 base to trimming and J lost 5 bases; unmatched junction nucleotides: 4. Germline V CDR1 and CDR2: LGHDT, YNNKEL (reference sequence). The CDR3 contains 16 residues. CDR3 DNA sequence: TGTGCCAGCAGCCAAGGAGTCAGGGGGCATAATTCACCCCTCCACTTT. Protein: CASSQGVRGHNSPLHF.

V and J are TRBV7-3 and TRBJ2-3; D may match TRBD1 or TRBD2 (5 bases each). Trimming shortened V by 1 base and J by 0 bases, and 23 bases separated the two germline ends. CDR3 size: 20 residues. Germline loops: CDR1 SGHTA, CDR2 FQGTGA. CDR3 amino acids: CASSLKGRADYLASTDTQYF. For the CDR3, the DNA is TGTGCCAGCAGCTTAAAAGGCAGGGCCGACTACTTAGCTAGCACAGATACGCAGTATTTT.

This chain uses TRBV28 with TRBJ2-7, with D maybe TRBD2 (5 bases). V gave up 5 bases and J gave up 0 bases, with 11 bases separating them. The CDR3 runs 14 residues. Germline V gene data show CDR1 as MDHEN and CDR2 as SYDVKM. CDR3 nucleotides: TGTGCCAGCAGTGCGATAGCGAGCTCCTACGAGCAGTACTTC. It is translated as CASSAIASSYEQYF. The full variable domain, its missing parts supplied by reference TRBV28 and TRBJ2-7, is DVKVTQSSRYLVKRTGEKVFLECVQDMDHENMFWYRQDPGLGLRLIYFSYDVKMKEKGDIPEGYSVSREKKERFSLILESASTNQTSMYLCASSAIASSYEQYFGPGTRLTVT.